One and the same sample provided the 27 T cell receptor beta chains below, sequenced in a study of blood T cell repertoires in COVID-19. Method: immunoSEQ multiplex PCR; TCRdb's copy keeps in-frame clones and lacks some. This repertoire shows 150,000 to 200,000 clones, roughly 85% found once; its top ten account for 20% to 25%. The sample consisted of peripheral blood. These TCRs come from a man aged 55 to 69 with active or convalescent COVID-19.

The rearrangement joins TRBV15 to TRBJ1-2, with D perhaps TRBD1 (5 bases). The V and J ends lost 1 base and 3 bases respectively, with 6 bases between them. Per germline, CDR1 LNHNV and CDR2 YYDKDF (reference sequence). The CDR3 is made up of 13 amino acids. Written as DNA, the CDR3 is TGTGCCACCAGCAGAGGGGGGGACTATGGCTACACCTTC. Its translation is CATSRGGDYGYTF.

The chain links TRBV6-5 to TRBJ1-5; D is ambiguous. The CDR3 is made up of 13 amino acids. Germline CDR1 reads MNHEY; CDR2 reads SVGAGI. Between the trimmed V and J ends, which lost 7 bases and 3 bases, there was a span of 10 bases. CDR3 bases: TGTGCCAGCAAGGTCACAGTCAATCAGCCCCAGCATTTT. This encodes CASKVTVNQPQHF.

The rearrangement uses TRBV5-4 and TRBJ2-7; possible D gene TRBD2, 5 bases. Trimming removed 2 bases from V and 1 base from J, with 7 bases in between. The CDR3 loop spans 13 amino acids. CDR1 is SGHNT, CDR2 YYREEE, per germline (reference sequence). For the CDR3, the DNA is TGTGCCAGCAGCTTAGAGGGTTCCTACGAGCAGTACTTC. This encodes CASSLEGSYEQYF. Filled out from reference TRBV5-4 and TRBJ2-7, the complete variable domain reads ETGVTQSPTHLIKTRGQQVTLRCSSQSGHNTVSWYQQALGQGPQFIFQYYREEENGRGNFPPRFSGLQFPNYSSELNVNALELDDSALYLCASSLEGSYEQYFGPGTRLTVT.

The chain employs TRBV5-1 and TRBJ1-1; D gene unclear. The germline CDR1 and CDR2 sequences are SGHRS and YFSETQ. This CDR3 is 14 amino acids long. Trimming stripped 4 bases from V and 5 bases from J, with 15 bases between. CDR3 loop: CASSPDTGGTEAFF. The CDR3 region has the DNA TGCGCCAGCAGCCCAGACACCGGCGGGACTGAAGCTTTCTTT.

This clone was seen once. At the DNA level, this CDR3 is encoded by other sequences in the same sample as well. The rearrangement links TRBV10-3 to TRBJ2-3; 9 nucleotides agree with TRBD2. Losses at the gene ends were 6 bases for V and 4 bases for J; bases not matched to a gene: 17. This CDR3 has 18 amino acids. Germline assignment: CDR1 ENHRY and CDR2 SYGVKD. The CDR3 bases are TGTGCCATCAGCGAACCTCGCGGGGGGGCGGGGAGCTCAGATACGCAGTATTTT. Translation gives CAISEPRGGAGSSDTQYF.

The chain links TRBV10-3 to TRBJ1-2; 7 bases align to TRBD1. The germline V gene encodes CDR1 ENHRY and CDR2 SYGVKD. J lost 8 bases, V lost 0 bases, and 3 bases had no gene match. The CDR3 extends over 13 amino acids. The CDR3 DNA follows: TGTGCCATCAGTGAGTCCGTGACAGGGGGCTACACCTTC. As protein: CAISESVTGGYTF.

This clone was seen only a few times. The chain is built from TRBV11-2 and TRBJ1-1; weak D call: TRBD1 (6 bases). The CDR3 has 15 residues. V dropped 1 base and J dropped 4 bases, with 13 bases sitting between them. Germline V gives CDR1 SGHAT, CDR2 FQNNGV. CDR3 bases: TGTGCCAGCAGCTTAGTGCGGGGGCTGGGCACTGAAGCTTTCTTT. Its protein is CASSLVRGLGTEAFF.

The chain couples TRBV7-2 to TRBJ2-4; TRBD1 aligns across 8 bases. V was clipped by 5 bases and J by 3 bases; unmatched bases: 9. CDR3 length: 16 residues. The germline V gene has CDR1 SGHTA and CDR2 FQGNSA. CDR3 residues: CASSPTGASGKNIQYF. The CDR3 DNA is TGTGCCAGCAGCCCGACAGGGGCCTCGGGCAAAAACATTCAGTACTTC.

V is TRBV6-6 and J is TRBJ2-5; TRBD2 matches 14 bases. The CDR3 sequence is 20 residues long. Germline V gives CDR1 MNHNY, CDR2 SVGAGI (reference sequence). The junction had 18 bases not matched to a gene; V was cut back by 5 bases and J by 4 bases. The CDR3 nucleotides are TGTGCCAGCAGTCCGAGGGGGCGCGGGACTAGCGGGGGAATGCGAGAGACCCAGTACTTC. Protein: CASSPRGRGTSGGMRETQYF.

This clone was observed many times. The chain combines TRBV2 with TRBJ1-1; D perhaps matches TRBD1 (5 bases). This CDR3 is built from 12 residues. Looked up from germline, CDR1 is SNHLY and CDR2 is FYNNEI. Deletions cut 7 bases from V and 4 bases from J, with 10 bases between. The CDR3 loop reads CASNTGGTEAFF. The CDR3, as DNA: TGTGCCAGCAATACGGGGGGCACTGAAGCTTTCTTT.

To note about this clone: This sample also contains other DNA sequences that code for the same CDR3. The chain couples TRBV5-1 to TRBJ2-7; TRBD1 might be the D (6 bases). The V and J ends lost 2 bases and 2 bases respectively, with 14 bases between them. Germline V lookup: CDR1 SGHRS, CDR2 YFSETQ. The CDR3 covers 15 residues. The chain's CDR3 is CASSLGLAGAYEQYF. The CDR3 DNA sequence: TGCGCCAGCAGCTTAGGGCTAGCAGGGGCCTACGAGCAGTACTTC.

With regard to this clone: The junction shows a germline mismatch at one end, possibly a read error. This rearrangement joins TRBV19 to TRBJ1-2, with 7 bases fitting TRBD1. Germline values: CDR1 LNHDA, CDR2 SQIVND (reference sequence). CDR3 length: 16 amino acids. CDR3 region: CASSLDRVVGNYGYTF. In nucleotides, the CDR3 is TGTGCCAGTAGTTTAGACAGGGTGGTTGGCAACTATGGCTACACCTTC.

This clone has just one count. J is TRBJ2-3 and V is TRBV15, with D tentatively TRBD1 (6 bases). The ends were cut back, 0 bases at V and 2 bases at J, with 12 bases in the middle. Germline V lookup: CDR1 LNHNV, CDR2 YYDKDF (reference sequence). This CDR3 is built from 16 residues. CDR3 in amino acids: CATSRDVTGSTDTQYF. CDR3 DNA sequence: TGTGCCACCAGCAGAGATGTAACAGGGTCCACAGATACGCAGTATTTT.

This rearrangement joins TRBV7-9 to TRBJ1-3; 9 bases align to TRBD1. The CDR3 sequence is 15 residues long. The J segment lost 6 bases and the V segment lost 3 bases, leaving 6 bases of the junction unmatched. From germline, CDR1 is SEHNR and CDR2 FQNEAQ (reference sequence). The CDR3 region is CASSLHGQGTNTIYF. The CDR3 DNA reads TGTGCCAGCAGCTTGCACGGACAGGGGACAAACACCATATATTTT.

The chain employs TRBV21-1 and TRBJ1-2; TRBD1 is the table's D call, not checked against the DNA. TRBV21-1 is a recognized pseudogene. CDR3 length: 16 amino acids. The DNA for the CDR3 is TGTGCCAGCAGCGCCCGTGGGCCAGACCTCGTGGATGGCTACACCTTC. Its translation is CASSARGPDLVDGYTF.

V usage is TRBV2 and J usage is TRBJ2-3; the D is unclear. The CDR3 runs to 16 residues. Germline CDR1 reads SNHLY; CDR2 reads FYNNEI. Trimming removed 2 bases at V and 1 base at J, with 13 bases between. The CDR3 here is CASSEMSRQGTDTQYF. Written as DNA, the CDR3 is TGTGCCAGCAGTGAAATGTCCAGACAAGGCACAGATACGCAGTATTTT. The complete variable domain, with remaining parts taken from reference TRBV2 and TRBJ2-3, reads EPEVTQTPSHQVTQMGQEVILRCVPISNHLYFYWYRQILGQKVEFLVSFYNNEISEKSEIFDDQFSVERPDGSNFTLKIRSTKLEDSAMYFCASSEMSRQGTDTQYFGPGTRLTVL.

V gene TRBV11-2 combines with J gene TRBJ2-7; possibly TRBD1 for D (6 bases). The CDR3 contains 14 residues. The V end was cut by 0 bases, the J end by 5 bases, with 11 bases between. Germline values: CDR1 SGHAT, CDR2 FQNNGV. The CDR3: CASSLDGGPDEQYF. CDR3 bases: TGTGCCAGCAGCTTAGATGGGGGCCCGGACGAGCAGTACTTC.

The chain combines TRBV20-1 with TRBJ2-1; 9 bases fit TRBD2. The CDR3 has 11 residues. CDR1 is DFQATT and CDR2 is SNEGSKA in the germline V gene (reference sequence). CDR3 coding DNA: TGCAGCGTTAGCGGGGGAAATGAGCAGTTCTTC. Encoded protein: CSVSGGNEQFF.

This clone appeared a single time. The J gene is TRBJ2-1, the V gene TRBV7-2, with 7 bases that match TRBD1. Per germline, CDR1 SGHTA and CDR2 FQGNSA. The CDR3 totals 16 residues. J gave up 1 base and V 2 bases, and 5 bases lay outside the gene matches. The CDR3 spells CASSLTGELSYNEQFF. CDR3 coding DNA: TGTGCCAGCAGCTTAACAGGGGAATTGTCCTACAATGAGCAGTTCTTC.

The chain carries TRBV5-1 and TRBJ1-1, with 8 bases identical to TRBD1. This CDR3 is built from 17 residues. V shed 4 bases and J 4 bases; nucleotides not matched to a gene: 15. Germline CDR1 and CDR2: SGHRS and YFSETQ. CDR3 DNA: TGCGCCAGCAGCCGAAAGACGGATGACAGGGGAGGCACTGAAGCTTTCTTT. This translates into CASSRKTDDRGGTEAFF.

V is TRBV27 and J is TRBJ1-4; D possibly corresponds to TRBD1 (5 bases). The V end lost 2 bases, the J end lost 3 bases, and 22 bases lay between the germline ends. The length of the CDR3 is 19 residues. CDR1 MNHEY and CDR2 SMNVEV come from the germline V gene (reference sequence). CDR3 in amino acids: CASSLTFGGVGGANEKLFF. CDR3 DNA sequence: TGTGCCAGCAGTTTAACGTTCGGTGGGGTTGGGGGGGCTAATGAAAAACTGTTTTTT.

This clone was recorded a few times. V and J are TRBV5-5 and TRBJ2-3; D is possibly TRBD1 (5 bases). The CDR3 is 15 residues long. Trimming cost V 4 bases and J 0 bases, with 12 bases left between them. Germline lookup yields CDR1 SGHKS and CDR2 YYEKEE (reference sequence). CDR3 coding DNA: TGTGCCAGCAGCCGACAGTCTTCTAGCACAGATACGCAGTATTTT. Protein sequence: CASSRQSSSTDTQYF.

The rearrangement links TRBV7-5 to TRBJ2-7; no DNA check was done on the table's D call, TRBD1. TRBV7-5 is shown as a pseudogene. The CDR3 is 11 amino acids. DNA of the CDR3: TGTGTCAGATTACAGGTCTACGAGCAGTACTTC. Encoded protein: CVRLQVYEQYF.

The CDR3 region is CASSQDVGGTYEQYF. The CDR3 coding sequence is TGTGCCAGCAGCCAAGATGTCGGGGGAACCTACGAGCAGTACTTC. The chain employs TRBV3-1 (or the pseudogene TRBV3-2) and TRBJ2-7, with D perhaps TRBD2 (6 bases). Trimming took 0 bases from V and 2 from J, leaving 11 bases between them. From germline, CDR1 is LGHDT and CDR2 YNNKEL (reference sequence). The CDR3 is made up of 15 amino acids.

As to this clone: The junction differs from germline at one of its ends, possibly a read error. The genes are TRBV7-3 and TRBJ2-5, with 11 bases matching TRBD2. The CDR3 has 14 residues. Germline V gene lookup returns CDR1 SGHTA and CDR2 FQGTGA. DNA for the CDR3: TGTGCCAGCAGCCCCAGTTCTAGCGGGGGGCCTGCGGACTTC. Translated, it gives CASSPSSSGGPADF.

This clone showed up just a few times. This chain connects TRBV6-2 or TRBV6-3 to TRBJ1-5, with D tentatively TRBD1 (6 bases). The CDR3 loop spans 13 amino acids. Trimming took off 5 bases at V and 4 bases at J, with 9 bases between the two ends. The germline V gene has CDR1 MNHEY and CDR2 SVGEGT. CDR3 nucleotide sequence: TGTGCCAGCAGTCCGGACAGAAATCAGCCCCAGCATTTT. It encodes CASSPDRNQPQHF.

The rearrangement links TRBV7-9 to TRBJ1-6; TRBD1 matches 7 bases. CDR3 length: 17 amino acids. Germline V lookup: CDR1 SEHNR, CDR2 FQNEAQ (reference sequence). With 5 bases clipped from V and 7 bases from J, the junction kept 14 bases outside the gene matches. For the CDR3, the DNA is TGTGCCAGCAGCCGATTTTTACAGGGACAGATGAATTCACCCCTCCACTTT. This codes for CASSRFLQGQMNSPLHF.